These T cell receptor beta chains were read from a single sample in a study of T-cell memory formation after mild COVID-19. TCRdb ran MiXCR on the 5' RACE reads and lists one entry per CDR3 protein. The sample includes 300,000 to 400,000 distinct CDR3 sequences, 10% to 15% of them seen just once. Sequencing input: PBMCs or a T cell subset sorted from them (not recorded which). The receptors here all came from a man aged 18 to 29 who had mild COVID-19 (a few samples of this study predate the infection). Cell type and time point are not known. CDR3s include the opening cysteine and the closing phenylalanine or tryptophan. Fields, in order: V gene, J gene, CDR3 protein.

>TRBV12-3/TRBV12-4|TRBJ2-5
CASRASSPQETQYF
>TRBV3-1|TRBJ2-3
CASSEIRTTGTQYF
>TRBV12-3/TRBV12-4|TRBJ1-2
CASSWGRPDYGYTF
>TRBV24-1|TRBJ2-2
CATSDYPTGTGELFF
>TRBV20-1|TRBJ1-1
CSARASEGFLNTEAFF
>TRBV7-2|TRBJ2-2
CASSLSGGTYTGELFF
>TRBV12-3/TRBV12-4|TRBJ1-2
CASRPGGHGYTF
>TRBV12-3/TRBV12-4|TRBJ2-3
CASNRLAGGGDTQYF
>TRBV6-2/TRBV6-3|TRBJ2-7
CASSNRDQVAEQYF
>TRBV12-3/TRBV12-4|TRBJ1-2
CASSTSRDPRGYTF
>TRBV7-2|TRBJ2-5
CASSPRRDRGETQYF
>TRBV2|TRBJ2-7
CASGVPYEQYF
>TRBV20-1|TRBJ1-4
CSARAEKLFF
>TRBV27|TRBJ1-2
CASGLGQGARGYTF
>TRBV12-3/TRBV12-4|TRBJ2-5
CASSPGSGEETQYF
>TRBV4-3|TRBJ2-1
CASRKRTSGAGNEQFF
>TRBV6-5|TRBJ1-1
CASSYKRNTEAFF
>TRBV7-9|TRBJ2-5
CASRTGARETQYF
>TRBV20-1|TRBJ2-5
CSVTGLQETQYF
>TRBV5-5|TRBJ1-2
CASSRTVRGYTF
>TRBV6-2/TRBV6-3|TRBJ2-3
CASSPGLAGGMNTQYF
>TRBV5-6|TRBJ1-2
CASSLAGQPFRGYTF
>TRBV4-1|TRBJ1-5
CASSQAAGDQPQHF
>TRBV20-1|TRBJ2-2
CSASGGLLVGELFF
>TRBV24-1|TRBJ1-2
CATSDFYGYTF
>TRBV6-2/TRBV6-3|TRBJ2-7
CASSSGPVEQYF
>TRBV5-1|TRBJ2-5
CASSPSGVGLGTQYF
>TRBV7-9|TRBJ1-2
CASSLYSPGGGSGYTF
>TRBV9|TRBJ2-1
CASSKGGAGDEQFF
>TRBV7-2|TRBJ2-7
CASSLFLSLEQYF
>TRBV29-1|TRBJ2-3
CSVERPSGTDTQYF
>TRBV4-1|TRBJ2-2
CASSPWDKNTGELFF
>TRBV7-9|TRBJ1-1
CASSLFGGENTEAFF
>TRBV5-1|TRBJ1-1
CASSLRSGVGGTEAFF
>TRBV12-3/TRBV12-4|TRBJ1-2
CASSLAGLPNYGYTF
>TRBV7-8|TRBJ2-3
CASGAGGTPDTQYF
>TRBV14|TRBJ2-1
CASSQDLLRPYNEQFF
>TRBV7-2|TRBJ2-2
CASSPWGQRLTGELFF
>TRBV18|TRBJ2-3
CASSPPSDYTQYF
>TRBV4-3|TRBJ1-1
CASSQATQGRTEAFF
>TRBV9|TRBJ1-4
CASSSGGAREKLFF
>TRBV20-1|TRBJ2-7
CSATWDRGASEQYF
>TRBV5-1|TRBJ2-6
CASSPGQGVGANVLTF
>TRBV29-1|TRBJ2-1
CSVEPPEENEQFF
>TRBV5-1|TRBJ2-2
CASAFGAGELFF
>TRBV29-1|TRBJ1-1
CSVDPGATYTEAFF
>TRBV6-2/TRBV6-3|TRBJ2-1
CASTWSNEQFF
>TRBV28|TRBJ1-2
CATRGTGVNYGYTF
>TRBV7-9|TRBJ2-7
CASSWNSEISEQYF
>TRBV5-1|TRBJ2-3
CASSSRPRGSPDTQYF
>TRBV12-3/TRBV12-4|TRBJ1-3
CASSRWQEAGNTIYF
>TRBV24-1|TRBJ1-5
CATSDHRAGTYQPQHF
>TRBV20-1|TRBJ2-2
CSARSVLGGAVTGELFF